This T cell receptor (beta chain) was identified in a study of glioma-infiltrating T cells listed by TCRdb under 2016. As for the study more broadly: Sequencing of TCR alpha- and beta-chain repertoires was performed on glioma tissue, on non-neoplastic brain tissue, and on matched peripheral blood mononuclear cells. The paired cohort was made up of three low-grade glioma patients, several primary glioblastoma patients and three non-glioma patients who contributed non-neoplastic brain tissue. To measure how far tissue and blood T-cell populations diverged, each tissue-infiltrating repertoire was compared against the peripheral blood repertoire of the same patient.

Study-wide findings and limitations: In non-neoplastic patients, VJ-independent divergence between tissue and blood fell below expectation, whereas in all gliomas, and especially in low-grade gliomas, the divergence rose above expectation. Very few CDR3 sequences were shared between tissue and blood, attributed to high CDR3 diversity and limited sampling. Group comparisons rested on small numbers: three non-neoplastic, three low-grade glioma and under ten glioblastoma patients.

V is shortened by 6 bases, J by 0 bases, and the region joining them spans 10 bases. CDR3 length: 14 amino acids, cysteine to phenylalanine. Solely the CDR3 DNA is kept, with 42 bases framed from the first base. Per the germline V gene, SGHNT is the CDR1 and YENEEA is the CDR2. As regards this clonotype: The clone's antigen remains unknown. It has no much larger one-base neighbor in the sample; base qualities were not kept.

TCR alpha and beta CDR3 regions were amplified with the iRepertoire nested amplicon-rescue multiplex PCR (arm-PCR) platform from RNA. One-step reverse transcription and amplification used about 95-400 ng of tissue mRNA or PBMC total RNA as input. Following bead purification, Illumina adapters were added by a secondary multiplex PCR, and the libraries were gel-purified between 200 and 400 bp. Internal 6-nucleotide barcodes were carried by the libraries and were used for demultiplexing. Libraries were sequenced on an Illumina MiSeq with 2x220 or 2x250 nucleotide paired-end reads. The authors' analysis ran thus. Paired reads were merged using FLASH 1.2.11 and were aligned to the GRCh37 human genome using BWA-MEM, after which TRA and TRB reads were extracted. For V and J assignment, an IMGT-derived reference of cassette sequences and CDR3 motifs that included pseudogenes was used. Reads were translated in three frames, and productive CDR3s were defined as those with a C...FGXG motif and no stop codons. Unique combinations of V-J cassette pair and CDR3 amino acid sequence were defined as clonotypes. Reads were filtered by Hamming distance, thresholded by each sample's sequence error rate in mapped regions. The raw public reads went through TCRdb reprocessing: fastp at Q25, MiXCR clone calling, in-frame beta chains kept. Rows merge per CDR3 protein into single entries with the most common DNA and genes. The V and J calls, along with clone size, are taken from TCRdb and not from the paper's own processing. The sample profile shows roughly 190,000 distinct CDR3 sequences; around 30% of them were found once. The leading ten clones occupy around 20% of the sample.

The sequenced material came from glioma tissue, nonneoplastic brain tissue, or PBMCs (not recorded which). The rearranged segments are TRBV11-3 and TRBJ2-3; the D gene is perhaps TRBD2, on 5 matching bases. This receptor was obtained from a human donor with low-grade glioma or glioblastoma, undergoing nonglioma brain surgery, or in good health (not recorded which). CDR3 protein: CASRPVASTDTQYF. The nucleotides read TGTGCCAGCAGACCAGTAGCGAGCACAGATACGCAGTATTTT.